Below are 22 T cell receptor beta chains sequenced from a single sample in a study of blood T cell repertoires in COVID-19. Generated by immunoSEQ multiplex PCR, the TCRdb table keeps only in-frame clones and is missing some. The profile covers 210,000 or so clones, with 81% appearing a single time and around 9.3% taken by the ten largest. Sequencing was performed on PBMCs or T cells enriched from blood (not recorded which). These receptor sequences come from a woman between 50 and 59 years old with acute COVID-19.

The genes are TRBV28 and TRBJ2-7, with 7 nucleotides matching TRBD1. CDR3 size: 15 residues. The J segment lost 2 bases and the V segment lost 6 bases, leaving 10 bases of the junction unmatched. In germline, CDR1 is MDHEN, CDR2 SYDVKM. The CDR3 is CASSTTGTAAYEQYF. CDR3 nucleotide sequence: TGTGCCAGCAGCACAACCGGGACAGCTGCCTACGAGCAGTACTTC.

The chain has TRBV3-1 (or the pseudogene TRBV3-2) and TRBJ1-3, with 8 bases matching TRBD1. Trimming at V came to 8 bases and at J to 0 bases, leaving 9 bases not matched to a gene. CDR3 length: 16 amino acids. Germline CDR1 reads LGHDT; CDR2 reads YNNKEL (reference sequence). The CDR3 is CASRSTGTGSGNTIYF. As DNA, the CDR3 is TGTGCCAGCCGATCCACTGGGACAGGCTCTGGAAACACCATATATTTT.

The chain links TRBV18 to TRBJ1-1, with D possibly being TRBD1 (6 bases). Germline-derived CDR1 and CDR2 are KGHSH and LQKENI. CDR3 size: 14 residues. Trimming took off 1 base at V and 6 bases at J, with 12 bases between the two ends. The CDR3 sequence: CASSPLGTKPEAFF. Here the CDR3 DNA reads TGTGCCAGCTCACCACTTGGGACAAAGCCTGAAGCTTTCTTT.

This chain joins TRBV9 and TRBJ2-3, with 10 bases identical to TRBD1. Germline values: CDR1 SGDLS, CDR2 YYNGEE. The CDR3 is 15 amino acids. With V trimmed by 2 bases and J by 5 bases, 5 bases remained unmatched. The CDR3 is CASSVRQGAGDTQYF. The CDR3 nucleotides read TGTGCCAGCAGCGTCAGACAGGGGGCGGGAGATACGCAGTATTTT.

The genes are TRBV30 and TRBJ2-2; 7 nucleotides match TRBD1. The CDR3 length is 15 residues. The trim removed 2 bases at V and 7 bases at J, leaving 10 bases unmatched. Per the germline V gene, CDR1 is GTSNPN and CDR2 is SVGIG (reference sequence). Here the CDR3 DNA reads TGTGCCTGGAGTACCCCGGACAGGCCTAGCGGGGAGCTGTTTTTT. Its translation: CAWSTPDRPSGELFF.

The table lists this clone with many counts. The chain carries TRBV27 and TRBJ1-2; 7 bases match TRBD1. In germline, CDR1 is MNHEY, CDR2 SMNVEV (reference sequence). The CDR3 covers 15 residues. V lost 6 bases and J lost 4; bases outside the gene matches: 11. CDR3 region: CASRGQWGAIYGYTF. CDR3 DNA sequence: TGTGCCAGCAGGGGACAGTGGGGGGCGATCTATGGCTACACCTTC.

This sequence joins TRBV7-2 and TRBJ1-4; TRBD1 matches at 7 bases. Germline V gives CDR1 SGHTA, CDR2 FQGNSA. V trimming: 1 base; J trimming: 13 bases; junction bases outside the gene matches: 6. The CDR3 sequence is 13 residues long. Here the CDR3 reads CASSLVIGGLLFF. The CDR3 nucleotides read TGTGCCAGCAGCTTAGTTATAGGGGGCTTACTGTTTTTT.

This chain connects TRBV11-2 to TRBJ2-2; weak D call: TRBD1 (6 bases). CDR3 length: 18 residues. The V gene lost 4 bases and the J gene lost 0 bases, with 18 bases spanning the gap. CDR1 SGHAT and CDR2 FQNNGV come from the germline V gene. The CDR3 nucleotides read TGTGCCAGCAGCTCCAGACCGACAGGATGGGCGAACACCGGGGAGCTGTTTTTT. Amino acids: CASSSRPTGWANTGELFF.

The gene calls are TRBV6-5 and TRBJ1-2; a possible D gene is TRBD1 (6 bases). The CDR3 runs to 14 residues. The germline CDR1 and CDR2 sequences are MNHEY and SVGAGI. Between the trimmed V and J ends, which lost 3 bases and 6 bases, there was a span of 14 bases. CDR3 in DNA: TGTGCCAGCAGTTATTTGGGGGCGCGAGATGGCTACACCTTC. It translates to CASSYLGARDGYTF.

The rearrangement links TRBV15 to TRBJ1-3, with D hard to call. Germline V gives CDR1 LNHNV, CDR2 YYDKDF (reference sequence). V was cut by 0 bases and J by 1 base, with 10 bases left in between. The CDR3 has 16 amino acids. The CDR3 spells CATSRDSPISGNTIYF. DNA for the CDR3: TGTGCCACCAGCAGAGATAGTCCAATTTCTGGAAACACCATATATTTT.

This chain joins TRBV28 and TRBJ2-7; maybe TRBD1 (6 bases). The V and J ends lost 3 bases and 4 bases respectively, with 10 bases between them. Germline V gene data show CDR1 as MDHEN and CDR2 as SYDVKM. The CDR3 has 13 residues. Written as DNA, the CDR3 is TGTGCCAGCAGTTTCAGGGGCGCGTACGAGCAGTACTTC. Protein sequence: CASSFRGAYEQYF.

The J gene is TRBJ2-5, the V gene TRBV25-1, with a weak D call TRBD1 (5 bases). Trimming took 6 bases from V and 0 from J, leaving 11 bases between them. This CDR3 comprises 14 residues. CDR1 is MGHDK and CDR2 is SYGVNS in the germline V gene. Written as DNA, the CDR3 is TGTGCCAGCAGGACAGATTTGTACCAAGAGACCCAGTACTTC. Encoded protein: CASRTDLYQETQYF.

V gene TRBV7-2 combines with J gene TRBJ2-1; tentative D call: TRBD2 (6 bases). Trimming cost V 5 bases and J 3 bases, with 17 bases left between them. Germline lookup yields CDR1 SGHTA and CDR2 FQGNSA. CDR3 length equals 16 residues. CDR3 region: CASSPRRGSVYNEQFF. The DNA of the CDR3 is TGTGCCAGCAGCCCCCGACGGGGGAGCGTCTACAATGAGCAGTTCTTC. Full variable domain (outside the CDR3, taken from reference TRBV7-2 and TRBJ2-1): GAGVSQSPSNKVTEKGKDVELRCDPISGHTALYWYRQSLGQGLEFLIYFQGNSAPDKSGLPSDRFSAERTGGSVSTLTIQRTQQEDSAVYLCASSPRRGSVYNEQFFGPGTRLTVL.

V is TRBV29-1 and J is TRBJ2-1, with D perhaps TRBD2 (6 bases). This CDR3 is 16 amino acids long. V was pared by 2 bases and J by 2 bases, with 16 bases between. CDR1 is SQVTM, CDR2 ANQGSEA, per germline. CDR3 region: CSVESATGGPYNEQFF. CDR3 nucleotides: TGCAGCGTTGAAAGTGCCACCGGGGGACCCTACAATGAGCAGTTCTTC.

As to this clone: The identical CDR3 is also encoded by other nucleotide sequences in the sample. The chain links TRBV18 to TRBJ1-5; TRBD1 aligns across 8 bases. The J segment lost 1 base and the V segment lost 6 bases, leaving 2 bases of the junction unmatched. Germline values: CDR1 KGHSH, CDR2 LQKENI. The CDR3 is 14 residues long. Here the CDR3 DNA reads TGTGCCAGCTCGCGACAGGGGAGCAATCAGCCCCAGCATTTT. Its translation: CASSRQGSNQPQHF.

The chain is built from TRBV27 and TRBJ1-5, with D maybe TRBD1 (6 bases). Looked up from germline, CDR1 is MNHEY and CDR2 is SMNVEV (reference sequence). V was trimmed by 0 bases and J by 5 bases, leaving 11 bases between them. This CDR3 contains 15 residues. The CDR3 DNA sequence: TGTGCCAGCAGTTTATCGACGGCAGGGGATCAGCCCCAGCATTTT. Protein product: CASSLSTAGDQPQHF.

The CDR3 DNA sequence: TGTGCCAGCGACAGGGGCAGACTGAACACCGGGGAGCTGTTTTTT. Translation gives CASDRGRLNTGELFF. The chain joins TRBV28 to TRBJ2-2; 8 bases map to TRBD1. This CDR3 spans 15 amino acids. The J segment lost 1 base and the V segment lost 8 bases, leaving 6 bases of the junction unmatched. Germline CDR1 reads MDHEN; CDR2 reads SYDVKM.

The chain links TRBV10-3 to TRBJ2-7; a possible D gene is TRBD1 (5 bases). Trimming stripped 2 bases from V and 3 bases from J, with 11 bases between. In germline, CDR1 is ENHRY, CDR2 SYGVKD. CDR3 length equals 14 residues. CDR3 bases: TGTGCCATCAGTGAGCTACAGGAGTACTACGAGCAGTACTTC. This encodes CAISELQEYYEQYF.

The genes are TRBV28 and TRBJ1-2; possible D gene TRBD1, 6 bases. The length of the CDR3 is 12 residues. CDR1 is MDHEN, CDR2 SYDVKM, per germline. V dropped 6 bases and J dropped 5 bases, with 10 bases sitting between them. CDR3 sequence (DNA): TGTGCCAGCAGCTCAACAGGGTATGGCTACACCTTC. Protein sequence: CASSSTGYGYTF.

The genes are TRBV7-2 and TRBJ2-1; D unclear. Trimming left V 1 base short and J 6 bases short, with 10 bases between. The CDR3 sequence is 14 residues long. Germline V lookup: CDR1 SGHTA, CDR2 FQGNSA. In nucleotides, the CDR3 is TGTGCCAGCAGCTTAGAGTTTACAGTCAATGAGCAGTTCTTC. Translation gives CASSLEFTVNEQFF.

This chain connects TRBV7-2 to TRBJ1-2; no clear D gene. The germline V and J ends were trimmed by 5 bases and 4 bases, with 8 bases remaining between them. From germline, CDR1 is SGHTA and CDR2 FQGNSA. This CDR3 is 12 amino acids long. The DNA of the CDR3 is TGTGCCAGCAGCCCGAGCCTCTATGGCTACACCTTC. The encoded protein is CASSPSLYGYTF.

This clone has at least ten counts. The chain combines TRBV27 with TRBJ2-3; 11 positions match TRBD1. Germline V lookup: CDR1 MNHEY, CDR2 SMNVEV (reference sequence). The J segment lost 8 bases and the V segment lost 4 bases, leaving 11 bases of the junction unmatched. CDR3 length: 16 residues. The CDR3: CASSSTPDRGPGTQYF. The DNA for the CDR3 is TGTGCCAGCAGTTCAACCCCGGACAGGGGGCCCGGTACGCAGTATTTT.